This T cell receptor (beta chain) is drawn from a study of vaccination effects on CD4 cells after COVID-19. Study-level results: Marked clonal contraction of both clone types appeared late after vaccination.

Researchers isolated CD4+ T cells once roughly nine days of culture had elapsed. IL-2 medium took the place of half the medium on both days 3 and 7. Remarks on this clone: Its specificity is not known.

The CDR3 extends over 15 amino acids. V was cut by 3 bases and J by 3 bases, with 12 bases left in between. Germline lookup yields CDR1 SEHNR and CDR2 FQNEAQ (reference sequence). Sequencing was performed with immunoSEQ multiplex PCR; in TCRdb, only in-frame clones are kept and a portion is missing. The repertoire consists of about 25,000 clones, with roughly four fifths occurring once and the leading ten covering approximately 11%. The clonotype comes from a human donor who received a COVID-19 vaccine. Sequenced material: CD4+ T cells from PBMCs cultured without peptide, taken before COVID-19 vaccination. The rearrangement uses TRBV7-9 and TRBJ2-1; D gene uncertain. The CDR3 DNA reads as TGTGCCAGCAGCTTGGGGTCCGCTAACTACAATGAGCAGTTCTTC. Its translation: CASSLGSANYNEQFF.